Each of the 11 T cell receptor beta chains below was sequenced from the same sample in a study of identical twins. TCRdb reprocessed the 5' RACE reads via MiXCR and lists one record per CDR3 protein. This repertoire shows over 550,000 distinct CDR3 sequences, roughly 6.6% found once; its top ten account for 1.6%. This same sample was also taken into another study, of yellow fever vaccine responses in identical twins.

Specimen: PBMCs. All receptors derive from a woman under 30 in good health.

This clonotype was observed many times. The CDR3 nucleotides are TGCGCCAGCAGCTCGGCGGGACCACCAGAAATATATTTT. It is translated as CASSSAGPPEIYF. This chain connects TRBV5-1 to TRBJ1-3; a possible D gene is TRBD1 (5 bases). V dropped 3 bases and J dropped 13 bases, with 17 bases sitting between them. CDR3 length: 13 residues. Looked up from germline, CDR1 is SGHRS and CDR2 is YFSETQ.

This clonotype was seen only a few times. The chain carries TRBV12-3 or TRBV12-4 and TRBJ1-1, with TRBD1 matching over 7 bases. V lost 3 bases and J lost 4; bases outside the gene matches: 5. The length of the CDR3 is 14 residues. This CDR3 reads CASSLAGGVTEAFF. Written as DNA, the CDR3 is TGTGCCAGCAGTTTGGCAGGGGGTGTCACTGAAGCTTTCTTT.

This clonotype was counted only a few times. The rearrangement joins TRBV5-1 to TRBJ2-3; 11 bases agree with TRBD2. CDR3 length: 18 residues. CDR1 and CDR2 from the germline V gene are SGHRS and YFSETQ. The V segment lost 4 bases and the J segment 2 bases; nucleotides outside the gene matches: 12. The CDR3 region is CASSPNAGTSGTTDTQYF. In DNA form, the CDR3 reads TGCGCCAGCAGCCCCAACGCAGGGACTAGCGGCACCACAGATACGCAGTATTTT.

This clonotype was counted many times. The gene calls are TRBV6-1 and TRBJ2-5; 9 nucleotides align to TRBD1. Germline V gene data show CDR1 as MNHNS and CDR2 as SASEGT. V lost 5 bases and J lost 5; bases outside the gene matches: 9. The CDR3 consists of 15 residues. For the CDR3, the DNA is TGTGCCAGCAGTATGGGACAGGGTAGGAAGGAGACCCAGTACTTC. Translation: CASSMGQGRKETQYF.

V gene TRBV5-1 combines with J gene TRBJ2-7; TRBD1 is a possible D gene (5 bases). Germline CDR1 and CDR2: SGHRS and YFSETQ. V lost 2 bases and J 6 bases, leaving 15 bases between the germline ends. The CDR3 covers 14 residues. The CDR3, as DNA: TGCGCCAGCAGCTTTCAGGGATCCCCTGGCGAGCAGTACTTC. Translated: CASSFQGSPGEQYF.

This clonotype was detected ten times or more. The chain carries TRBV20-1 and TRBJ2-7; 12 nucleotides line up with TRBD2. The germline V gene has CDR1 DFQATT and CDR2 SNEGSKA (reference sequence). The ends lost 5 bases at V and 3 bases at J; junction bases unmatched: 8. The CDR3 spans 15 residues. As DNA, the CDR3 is TGCAGTGCTTTCGCTAGCGGGGGGGTTAACTACGAGCAGTACTTC. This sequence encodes CSAFASGGVNYEQYF.

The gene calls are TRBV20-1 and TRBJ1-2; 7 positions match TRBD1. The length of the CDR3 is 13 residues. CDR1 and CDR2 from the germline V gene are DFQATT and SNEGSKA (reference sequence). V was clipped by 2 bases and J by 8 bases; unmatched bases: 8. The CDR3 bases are TGCAGTGCTAGAACAGGGGATGGGGGCGGCTACACCTTC. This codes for CSARTGDGGGYTF.

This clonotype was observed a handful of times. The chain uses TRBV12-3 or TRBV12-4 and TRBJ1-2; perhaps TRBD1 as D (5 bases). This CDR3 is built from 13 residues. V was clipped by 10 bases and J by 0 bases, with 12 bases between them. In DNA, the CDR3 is TGTGCCAACCGGGACGCAGCTAACTATGGCTACACCTTC. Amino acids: CANRDAANYGYTF.

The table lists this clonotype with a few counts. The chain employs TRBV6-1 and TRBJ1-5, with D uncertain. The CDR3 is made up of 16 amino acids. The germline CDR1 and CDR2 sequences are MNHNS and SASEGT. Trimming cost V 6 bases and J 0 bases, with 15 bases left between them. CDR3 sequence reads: CASSGGLGDSNQPQHF. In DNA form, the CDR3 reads TGTGCCAGCAGCGGCGGACTCGGCGATAGCAATCAGCCCCAGCATTTT.

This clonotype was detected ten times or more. The CDR3 loop reads CSASSTPNQPQHF. The CDR3 nucleotides are TGCAGTGCTAGCTCCACACCCAATCAGCCCCAGCATTTT. This chain joins TRBV20-1 and TRBJ1-5; D remains ambiguous. The germline V gene has CDR1 DFQATT and CDR2 SNEGSKA (reference sequence). The length of the CDR3 is 13 residues. Trimming shortened V by 3 bases and J by 3 bases, and 9 bases separated the two germline ends.

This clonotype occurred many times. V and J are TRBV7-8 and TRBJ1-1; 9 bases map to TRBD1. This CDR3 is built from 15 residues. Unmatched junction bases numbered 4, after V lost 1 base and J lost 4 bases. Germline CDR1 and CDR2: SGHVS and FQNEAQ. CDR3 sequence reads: CASSLGTGVVTEAFF. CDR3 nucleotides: TGTGCCAGCAGCTTAGGGACAGGGGTAGTCACTGAAGCTTTCTTT.